This T cell receptor (beta chain) was profiled in a study of yellow fever vaccine responses in identical twins. Study-level points and caveats: Reportedly, the response of twins' T cells to the vaccine seemed partly convergent, partly personalized.

Only a few counts were recorded for this clonotype. Its antigen is still unknown. The CDR3 loop spans 11 amino acids. Trimming stripped 6 bases from V and 9 bases from J, with 14 bases between. CDR1 is SQVTM and CDR2 is ANQGSEA in the germline V gene. One entry per CDR3 protein results from TCRdb running MiXCR on the RT-PCR reads. The sample has around 6,600 distinct CDR3 sequences, 85% to 90% seen once. This chain joins TRBV29-1 and TRBJ1-1; D is unresolved. This specimen consisted of T cells from blood (PBMCs), unsorted or a sorted subset (not recorded which), obtained before or after yellow fever vaccination (not recorded which). The receptor comes from a woman under 30 who received the yellow fever vaccine. The CDR3 sequence: CSVTEPGQAFF. The CDR3 bases are TGCAGCGTGACGGAGCCTGGTCAAGCTTTCTTT.